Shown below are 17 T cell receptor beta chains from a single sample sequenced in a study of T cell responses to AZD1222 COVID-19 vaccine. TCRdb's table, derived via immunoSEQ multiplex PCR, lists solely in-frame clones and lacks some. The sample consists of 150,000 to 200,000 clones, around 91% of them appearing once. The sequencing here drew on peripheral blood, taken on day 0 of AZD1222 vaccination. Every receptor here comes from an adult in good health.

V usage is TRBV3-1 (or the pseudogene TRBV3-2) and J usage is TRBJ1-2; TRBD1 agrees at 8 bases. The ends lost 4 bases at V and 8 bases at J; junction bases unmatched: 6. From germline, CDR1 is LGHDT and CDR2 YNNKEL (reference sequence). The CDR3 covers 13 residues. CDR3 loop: CASSPTGGWGYTF. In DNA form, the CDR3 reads TGTGCCAGCAGCCCCACAGGGGGTTGGGGCTACACCTTC.

Written as DNA, the CDR3 is TGTGCCACCAGTGATTTGGAGAACACCGGGGAGCTGTTTTTT. Translated: CATSDLENTGELFF. The chain joins TRBV24-1 to TRBJ2-2; D gene uncertain. The CDR3 length is 14 residues. Germline CDR1 reads KGHDR; CDR2 reads SFDVKD. V shed 0 bases and J shed 1 base, with 2 bases lying between them.

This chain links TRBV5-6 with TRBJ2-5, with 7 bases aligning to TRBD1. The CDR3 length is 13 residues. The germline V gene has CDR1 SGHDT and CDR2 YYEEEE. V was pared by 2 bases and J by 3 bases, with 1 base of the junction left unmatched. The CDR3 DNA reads TGTGCCAGCAGCTTCGGGACAGAAGAGACCCAGTACTTC. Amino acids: CASSFGTEETQYF.

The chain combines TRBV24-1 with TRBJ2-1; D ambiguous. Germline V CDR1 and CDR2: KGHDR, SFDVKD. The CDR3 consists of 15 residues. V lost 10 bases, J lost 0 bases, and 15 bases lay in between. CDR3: CATAPGRTSYNEQFF. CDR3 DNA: TGTGCCACGGCCCCCGGCAGAACCTCCTACAATGAGCAGTTCTTC.

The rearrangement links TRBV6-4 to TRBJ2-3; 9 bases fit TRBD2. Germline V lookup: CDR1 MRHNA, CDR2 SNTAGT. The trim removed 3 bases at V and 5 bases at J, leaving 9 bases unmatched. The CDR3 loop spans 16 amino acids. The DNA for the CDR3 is TGTGCCAGCAGTGATTCCGTTCGAGCGGGGGGAGATACGCAGTATTTT. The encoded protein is CASSDSVRAGGDTQYF.

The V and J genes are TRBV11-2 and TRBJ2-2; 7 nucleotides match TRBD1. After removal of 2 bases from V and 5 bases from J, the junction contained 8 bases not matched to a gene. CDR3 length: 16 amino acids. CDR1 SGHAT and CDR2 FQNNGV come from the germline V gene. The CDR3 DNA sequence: TGTGCCAGCAGCTTATTTGGACAGGCGCATACCGGGGAGCTGTTTTTT. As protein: CASSLFGQAHTGELFF.

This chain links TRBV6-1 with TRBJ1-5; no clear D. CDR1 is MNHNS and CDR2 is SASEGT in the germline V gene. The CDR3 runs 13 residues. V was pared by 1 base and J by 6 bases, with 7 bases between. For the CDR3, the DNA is TGTGCCAGCAGTGAAGTATGGGGTCAGCCCCAGCATTTT. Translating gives CASSEVWGQPQHF.

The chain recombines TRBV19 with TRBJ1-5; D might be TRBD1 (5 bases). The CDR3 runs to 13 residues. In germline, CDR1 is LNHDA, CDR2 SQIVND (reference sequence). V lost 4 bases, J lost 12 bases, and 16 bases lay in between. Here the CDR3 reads CASSTTGTRHQHF. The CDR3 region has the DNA TGTGCCAGTAGTACCACCGGGACTCGTCACCAGCATTTT. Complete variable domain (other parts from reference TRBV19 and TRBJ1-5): DGGITQSPKYLFRKEGQNVTLSCEQNLNHDAMYWYRQDPGQGLRLIYYSQIVNDFQKGDIAEGYSVSREKKESFPLTVTSAQKNPTAFYLCASSTTGTRHQHFGDGTRLSIL.

CDR3 in amino acids: CASSQWALKPASPLHF. The CDR3 DNA reads as TGTGCCAGCAGCCAGTGGGCCCTCAAACCGGCCTCACCCCTCCACTTT. The chain carries TRBV7-9 and TRBJ1-6, with D unclear. Deletions cut 5 bases from V and 10 bases from J, with 21 bases between. The CDR3 contains 16 residues. Germline V CDR1 and CDR2: SEHNR, FQNEAQ (reference sequence).

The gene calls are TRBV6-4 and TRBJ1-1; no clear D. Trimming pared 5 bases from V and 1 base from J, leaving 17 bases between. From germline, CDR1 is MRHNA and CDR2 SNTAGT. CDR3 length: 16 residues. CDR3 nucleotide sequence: TGTGCCAGCAGTTTTGGCAAAACATTGGAGAACACTGAAGCTTTCTTT. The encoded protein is CASSFGKTLENTEAFF.

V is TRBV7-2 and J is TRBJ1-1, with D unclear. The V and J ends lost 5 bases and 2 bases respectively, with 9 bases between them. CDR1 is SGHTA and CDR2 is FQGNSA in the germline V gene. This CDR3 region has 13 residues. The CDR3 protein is CASSMRRNTEAFF. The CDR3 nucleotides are TGTGCCAGCAGCATGAGACGCAACACTGAAGCTTTCTTT. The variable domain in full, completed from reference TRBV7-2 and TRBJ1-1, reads GAGVSQSPSNKVTEKGKDVELRCDPISGHTALYWYRQSLGQGLEFLIYFQGNSAPDKSGLPSDRFSAERTGGSVSTLTIQRTQQEDSAVYLCASSMRRNTEAFFGQGTRLTVV.

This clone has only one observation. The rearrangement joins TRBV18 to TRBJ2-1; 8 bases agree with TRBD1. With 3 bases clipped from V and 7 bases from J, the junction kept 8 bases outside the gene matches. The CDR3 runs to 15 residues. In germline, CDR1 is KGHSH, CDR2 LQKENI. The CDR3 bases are TGTGCCAGCTCACCCGGACAGGGAGGTTTGAATGAGCAGTTCTTC. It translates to CASSPGQGGLNEQFF.

This CDR3 reads CASSVSGTGYNEQFF. CDR3 nucleotides: TGTGCCAGCAGCGTGTCCGGGACAGGCTACAATGAGCAGTTCTTC. The rearrangement joins TRBV9 to TRBJ2-1; TRBD1 aligns across 8 bases. CDR1 and CDR2 (germline): SGDLS, YYNGEE. With 2 bases clipped from V and 3 bases from J, the junction kept 4 bases outside the gene matches. The CDR3 contains 15 residues.

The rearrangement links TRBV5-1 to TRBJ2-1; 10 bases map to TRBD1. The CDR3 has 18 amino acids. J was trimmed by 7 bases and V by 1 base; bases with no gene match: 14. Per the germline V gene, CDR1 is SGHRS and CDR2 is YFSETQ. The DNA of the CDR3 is TGCGCCAGCAGCTTGCTGGGACCGACAGGGGGCCCAAGGAATGAGCAGTTCTTC. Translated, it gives CASSLLGPTGGPRNEQFF.

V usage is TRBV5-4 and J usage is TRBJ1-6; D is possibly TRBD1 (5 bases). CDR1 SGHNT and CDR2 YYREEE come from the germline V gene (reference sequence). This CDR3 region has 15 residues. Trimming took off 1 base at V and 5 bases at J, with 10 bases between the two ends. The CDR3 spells CASSLRGGHNSPLHF. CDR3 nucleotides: TGTGCCAGCAGCTTGAGGGGCGGGCATAATTCACCCCTCCACTTT.

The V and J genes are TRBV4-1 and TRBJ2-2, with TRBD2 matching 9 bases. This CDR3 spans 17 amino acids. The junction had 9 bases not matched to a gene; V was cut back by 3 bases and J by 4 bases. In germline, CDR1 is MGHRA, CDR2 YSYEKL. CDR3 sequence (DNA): TGCGCCAGCAGCCAGACAGCGGGGGGCCCCAGCACCGGGGAGCTGTTTTTT. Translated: CASSQTAGGPSTGELFF.

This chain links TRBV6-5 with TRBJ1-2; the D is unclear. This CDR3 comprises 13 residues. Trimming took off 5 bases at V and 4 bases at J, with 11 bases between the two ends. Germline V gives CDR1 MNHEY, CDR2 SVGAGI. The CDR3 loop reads CASSTGPLYGYTF. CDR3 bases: TGTGCCAGCAGTACCGGCCCGCTCTATGGCTACACCTTC.